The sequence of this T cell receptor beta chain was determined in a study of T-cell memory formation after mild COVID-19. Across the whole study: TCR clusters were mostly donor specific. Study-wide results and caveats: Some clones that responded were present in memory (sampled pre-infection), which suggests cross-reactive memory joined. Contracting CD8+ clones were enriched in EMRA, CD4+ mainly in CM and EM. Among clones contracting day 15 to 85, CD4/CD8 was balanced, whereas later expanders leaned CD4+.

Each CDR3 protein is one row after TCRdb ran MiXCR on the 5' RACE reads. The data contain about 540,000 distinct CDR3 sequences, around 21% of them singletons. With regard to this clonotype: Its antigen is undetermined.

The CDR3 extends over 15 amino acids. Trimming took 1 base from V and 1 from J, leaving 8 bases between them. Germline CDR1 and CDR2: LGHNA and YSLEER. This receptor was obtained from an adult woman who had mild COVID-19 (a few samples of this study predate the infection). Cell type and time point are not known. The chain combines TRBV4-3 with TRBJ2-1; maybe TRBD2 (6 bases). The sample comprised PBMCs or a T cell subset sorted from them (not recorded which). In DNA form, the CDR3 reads TGCGCCAGCAGCCAAGGGAGGGAATCCTACAATGAGCAGTTCTTC. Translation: CASSQGRESYNEQFF.